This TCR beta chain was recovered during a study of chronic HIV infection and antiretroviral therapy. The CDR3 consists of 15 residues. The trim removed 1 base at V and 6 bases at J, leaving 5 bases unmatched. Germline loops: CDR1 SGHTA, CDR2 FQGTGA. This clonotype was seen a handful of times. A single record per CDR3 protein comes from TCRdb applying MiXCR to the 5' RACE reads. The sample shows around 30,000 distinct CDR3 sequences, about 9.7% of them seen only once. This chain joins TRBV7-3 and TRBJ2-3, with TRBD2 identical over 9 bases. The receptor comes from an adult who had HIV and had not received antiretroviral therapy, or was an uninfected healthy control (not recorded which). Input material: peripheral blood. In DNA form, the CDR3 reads TGTGCCAGCAGCTTAAGCGGGGGGGCCGGGGATACGCAGTATTTT. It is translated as CASSLSGGAGDTQYF. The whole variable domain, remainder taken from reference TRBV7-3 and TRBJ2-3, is GAGVSQTPSNKVTEKGKYVELRCDPISGHTALYWYRQSLGQGPEFLIYFQGTGAADDSGLPNDRFFAVRPEGSVSTLKIQRTERGDSAVYLCASSLSGGAGDTQYFGPGTRLTVL.